This TCR beta chain is from a study of blood T cell repertoires in COVID-19. About the research overall: Whether acute or convalescent, the COVID-19 samples came from the United States, Italy and Spain. Nucleic acid was either cDNA or gDNA, and it came from T cells, B-cell-depleted T cells, or PBMCs.

Sequenced by immunoSEQ multiplex PCR; TCRdb stores in-frame clones only, minus some. The table lists 200,000 to 250,000 clones, approximately 86% of them singletons. The CDR3 contains 17 residues. The V and J ends lost 5 bases and 8 bases, in that order; junction bases with no gene match: 15. Germline CDR1 is SGHTA and CDR2 is FQGNSA. The gene calls are TRBV7-2 and TRBJ2-1; 10 nucleotides agree with TRBD2. The sequenced sample consisted of PBMCs or T cells enriched from blood (not recorded which). This sequence originates from a woman between 35 and 50 years old with acute COVID-19. CDR3 sequence: CASSPSGGASGRHEQFF. CDR3 DNA: TGTGCCAGCAGCCCCTCCGGGGGGGCTAGCGGGAGACATGAGCAGTTCTTC.